The entry below describes one T cell receptor beta chain. Its specificity is not known. This CDR3 is 14 amino acids long. Per germline, CDR1 MGHDK and CDR2 SYGVNS. Deletions cut 2 bases from V and 7 bases from J, with 11 bases between. The data belong to a study of T cell responses to AZD1222 COVID-19 vaccine. Findings of the study overall: Targeting of unmutated variant regions was reportedly seen in nearly half of spike-specific TCRs. Only a handful of AZD1222 recipients, roughly 6 in all, had baseline seropositivity.

The data were produced by immunoSEQ multiplex PCR, yet TCRdb's version contains in-frame clones alone and is incomplete. This sample has about 98,000 clones, with roughly 83% found just once. This material consisted of peripheral blood, taken on day 0 of AZD1222 vaccination. The source of this sequence is an adult in good health. The chain joins TRBV25-1 to TRBJ2-2; D may be TRBD1 or TRBD2 (5 bases each). CDR3 loop: CASSERGADGELFF. Here the CDR3 DNA reads TGTGCCAGCAGTGAAAGAGGGGCCGACGGGGAGCTGTTTTTT.